These T cell receptor beta chains were read from a single sample in a study of cytomegalovirus exposure and HLA in healthy donors. Profiling relied on immunoSEQ multiplex PCR, and the TCRdb table lists in-frame clones only, not all of them. The sample yields 31,000 or so clones, of which the top ten take up approximately 4.8%. Sequencing input: PBMCs. The receptors come from a female donor in good health and CMV-seronegative. Each CDR3 is given with its conserved first and last residue. D genes are given only for firm matches. Clone sizes are given selectively: once, few, many, or a class where the clone is expanded.

d_gene,abundance,v_gene,j_gene,CDR3nt,CDR3aa
-,-,TRBV9,TRBJ1-1,TGTGCCAGCAGCGTAGGGGTAACAGGTTCGGCTGAAGCTTTCTTT,CASSVGVTGSAEAFF
-,-,TRBV19,TRBJ1-5,TGTGCCAGTAGTACAAGGGGATCTAATCAGCCCCAGCATTTT,CASSTRGSNQPQHF
TRBD1,-,TRBV6-1,TRBJ2-2,TGTGCCAGCAGTGCGGACAGGACGAACACCGGGGAGCTGTTTTTT,CASSADRTNTGELFF
-,-,TRBV11-3,TRBJ1-2,TGTGCCAGCAGCTCCAAGCGGAGAGCTAACTATGGCTACACCTTC,CASSSKRRANYGYTF
TRBD1,-,TRBV27,TRBJ2-7,TGTGCCAGCAAACGACAGGGGAGCTCCTACGAGCAGTACTTC,CASKRQGSSYEQYF
-,-,TRBV5-1,TRBJ2-2,TGCGCCAGCAGCTTTACAGGATTGGACACCGGGGAGCTGTTTTTT,CASSFTGLDTGELFF
-,-,TRBV9,TRBJ1-1,TGTGCCAGCAGCGTAGACGCAGGGCTGAACACTGAAGCTTTCTTT,CASSVDAGLNTEAFF
-,-,TRBV27,TRBJ1-5,TGTGCCAGCAGTACCGGGACAATCAATCAGCCCCAGCATTTT,CASSTGTINQPQHF
TRBD2,-,TRBV11-3,TRBJ2-3,TGTGCCAGCAGCCAAGAAAAAGGACTAGCGACGGCTACGCAGTATTTT,CASSQEKGLATATQYF
TRBD1,-,TRBV27,TRBJ1-2,TGTGCCAGCAGGGGCGGGACAGGGGACGGCTACACCTTC,CASRGGTGDGYTF
TRBD1,-,TRBV6-5,TRBJ1-1,TGTGCCAGCAGTTTCCGACAGGGGGGGGTTGCGGCTTTCTTT,CASSFRQGGVAAFF
-,medium-sized,TRBV27,TRBJ1-1,TGTGCCAGCAGTTCACGACTCGGGGTCCGGGGCACTGAAGCTTTCTTT,CASSSRLGVRGTEAFF
-,-,TRBV9,TRBJ1-2,TGTGCCAGCAGCGTAGATATAGGGGAAGGCTACACCTTC,CASSVDIGEGYTF
TRBD1,-,TRBV28,TRBJ2-7,TGTGCCGGCACATTTGGGACAGCCGGTCGGAAGTACTTC,CAGTFGTAGRKYF
-,-,TRBV6-1,TRBJ1-3,TGTGCCAGCAGTGAACGTCGCTACTCTGGAAACACCATATATTTT,CASSERRYSGNTIYF
-,-,TRBV7-3,TRBJ1-2,TGTGCCAGCAGCCCCGAGGCGAACTATGGCTACACCTTC,CASSPEANYGYTF
-,-,TRBV2,TRBJ2-7,TGTGCCAGCAGTGAATTGTGGGCGGGGAACGAGCAGTACTTC,CASSELWAGNEQYF
-,-,TRBV2,TRBJ2-7,TGTGCCAGCACCGGGGGTTACGAGCAGTACTTC,CASTGGYEQYF
TRBD2,-,TRBV6-6,TRBJ2-5,TGTGCCAGCACCAGCGGGGGGGCGCTAGAGACCCAGTACTTC,CASTSGGALETQYF
TRBD1,-,TRBV29-1,TRBJ2-4,TGCAGCGCCGCCGGGACAGGGGGCCCCAAAAACATTCAGTACTTC,CSAAGTGGPKNIQYF
-,-,TRBV5-8,TRBJ2-7,TGTGCCAGCAGCAGGCAGGGTAGACACGAGCAGTACTTC,CASSRQGRHEQYF
-,-,TRBV25-1,TRBJ2-2,TGTGCCAGCATGGCGGAAATTACCGGGGAGCTGTTTTTT,CASMAEITGELFF
-,-,TRBV10-2,TRBJ1-1,TGCGCCAGCATGGGTCGCGAGGGCTCGAGCACTGAAGCTTTCTTT,CASMGREGSSTEAFF
-,-,TRBV19,TRBJ2-3,TGTGCCAGTAGTACCCAAACAGGTACGCAGTATTTT,CASSTQTGTQYF
TRBD2,-,TRBV27,TRBJ2-7,TGTGCCAGCAGTCCGGGGCGGGGGTCAAGTCACGAGCAGTACTTC,CASSPGRGSSHEQYF
-,-,TRBV30,TRBJ2-3,TGTGCCTGGAGTGTACTGGGGGGGCTCACAGATAAGCAGTATTTT,CAWSVLGGLTDKQYF
TRBD1,-,TRBV4-3,TRBJ2-1,TGCGCCAGTAGCCCTCCATGGGGACAGGGGGCGCGTAATGAGCAGTTCTTC,CASSPPWGQGARNEQFF
TRBD2,-,TRBV6-5,TRBJ2-7,TGTGCCAGCAGTTATATGGGGACTAGCGGGGCACACGAGCAGTACTTC,CASSYMGTSGAHEQYF
TRBD2,-,TRBV5-1,TRBJ2-3,TGCGCCAGCAGCTTTAGCGGGGGGCCGGGAGATACGCAGTATTTT,CASSFSGGPGDTQYF
TRBD1,-,TRBV19,TRBJ1-1,TGTGCCAGTACTCAGGGGGCCACTGAAGCTTTCTTT,CASTQGATEAFF
-,-,TRBV7-9,TRBJ1-1,TGTGCCAGCAGCGACCGGGGGGCTGCGAACACTGAAGCTTTCTTT,CASSDRGAANTEAFF
TRBD2,-,TRBV14,TRBJ2-7,TGTGCCAGCAGCAAATCAGCGGGGACCTACGAGCAGTACTTC,CASSKSAGTYEQYF
-,-,TRBV4-1,TRBJ2-3,TGCGCCAGCAGCCAAGATCTAGGGGGGGTTTATTATCCGGGGAGCACAGATACGCAGTATTTT,CASSQDLGGVYYPGSTDTQYF
-,-,TRBV7-3,TRBJ2-5,TGTGCCAGCAGCCTAGACCCCTCAAGGGAGACCCAGTACTTC,CASSLDPSRETQYF
-,-,TRBV4-2,TRBJ2-7,TGTGCCAGCAGCCAAGGGGGAGGTTCCTACGAGCAGTACTTC,CASSQGGGSYEQYF
TRBD2,-,TRBV19,TRBJ2-5,TGTGCCAGTAGTCCCCAGCGGGGGGAATCGCGAGAGACCCAGTACTTC,CASSPQRGESRETQYF
TRBD1,-,TRBV4-1,TRBJ1-5,TGCGCCAGCAGCCTACAGGGGAACAATCAGCCCCAGCATTTT,CASSLQGNNQPQHF
-,-,TRBV5-6,TRBJ2-5,TGTGCCAGCAGCTTTGGTACCGCGCAAGAGACCCAGTACTTC,CASSFGTAQETQYF
-,-,TRBV11-2,TRBJ1-2,TGTGCCAGCAGCGCTCCCAATGTGGGTAGCGGCTACACCTTC,CASSAPNVGSGYTF
TRBD1,-,TRBV28,TRBJ1-1,TGTGCCAGCAGTTCACTTGAAGGGGGCAAGGACACTGAAGCTTTCTTT,CASSSLEGGKDTEAFF
-,-,TRBV2,TRBJ2-2,TGTGCCAGCAGTGACCGGACTTCCGGCACCGGGGAGCTGTTTTTT,CASSDRTSGTGELFF
TRBD2,-,TRBV13,TRBJ2-7,TGTGCCAGCAGCTCTGAGCGGGGGGGCTCCTACGAGCAGTACTTC,CASSSERGGSYEQYF